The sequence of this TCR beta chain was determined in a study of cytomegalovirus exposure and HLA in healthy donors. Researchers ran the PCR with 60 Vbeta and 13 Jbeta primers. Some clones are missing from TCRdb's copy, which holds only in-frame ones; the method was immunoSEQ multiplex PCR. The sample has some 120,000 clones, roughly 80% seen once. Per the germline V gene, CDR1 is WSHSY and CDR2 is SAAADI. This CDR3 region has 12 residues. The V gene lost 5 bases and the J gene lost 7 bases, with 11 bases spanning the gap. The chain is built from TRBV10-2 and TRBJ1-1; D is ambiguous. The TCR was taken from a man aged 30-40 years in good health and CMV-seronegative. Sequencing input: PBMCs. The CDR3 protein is CASSRVRLEAFF. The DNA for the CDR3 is TGCGCCAGCAGTCGGGTGCGACTTGAAGCTTTCTTT.